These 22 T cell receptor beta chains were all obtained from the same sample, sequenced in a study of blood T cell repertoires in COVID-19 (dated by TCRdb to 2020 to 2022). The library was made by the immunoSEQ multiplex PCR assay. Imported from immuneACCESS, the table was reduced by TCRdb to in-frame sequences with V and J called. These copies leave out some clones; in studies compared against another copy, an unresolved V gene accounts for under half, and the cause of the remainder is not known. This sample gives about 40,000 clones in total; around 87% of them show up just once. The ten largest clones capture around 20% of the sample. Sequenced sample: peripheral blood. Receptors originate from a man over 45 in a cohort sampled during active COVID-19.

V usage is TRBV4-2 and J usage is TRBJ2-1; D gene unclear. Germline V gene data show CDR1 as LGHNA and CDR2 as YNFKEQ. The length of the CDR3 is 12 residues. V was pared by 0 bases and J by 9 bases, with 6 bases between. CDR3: CASSQDRVEQFF. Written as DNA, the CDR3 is TGTGCCAGCAGCCAAGATCGGGTTGAGCAGTTCTTC.

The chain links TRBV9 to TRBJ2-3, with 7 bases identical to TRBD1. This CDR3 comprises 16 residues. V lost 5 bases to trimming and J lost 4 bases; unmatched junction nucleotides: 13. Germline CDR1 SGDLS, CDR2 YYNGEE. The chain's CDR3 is CASRANGQGDSDTQYF. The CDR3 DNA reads TGTGCCAGCAGGGCAAACGGGCAGGGGGATTCAGATACGCAGTATTTT.

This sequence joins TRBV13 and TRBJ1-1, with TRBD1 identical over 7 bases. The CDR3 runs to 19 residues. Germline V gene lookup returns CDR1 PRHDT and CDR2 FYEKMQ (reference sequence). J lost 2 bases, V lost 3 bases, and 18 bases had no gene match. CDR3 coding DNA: TGTGCCAGCAGCTTGACAGGGTCCTATCAGTCGGATAATAACACTGAAGCTTTCTTT. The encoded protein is CASSLTGSYQSDNNTEAFF.

This CDR3 is CASRPGSGNTIYF. The DNA of the CDR3 is TGTGCCAGCAGGCCAGGATCTGGAAACACCATATATTTT. V gene TRBV12-3 or TRBV12-4 combines with J gene TRBJ1-3; D gene ambiguous. V gave up 6 bases and J gave up 1 base, with 7 bases separating them. This CDR3 spans 13 amino acids.

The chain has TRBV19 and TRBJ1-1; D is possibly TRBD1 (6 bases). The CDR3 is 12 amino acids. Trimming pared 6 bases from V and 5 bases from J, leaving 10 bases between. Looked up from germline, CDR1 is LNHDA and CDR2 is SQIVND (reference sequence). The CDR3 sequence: CASRRGFTEAFF. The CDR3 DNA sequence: TGTGCCAGTAGAAGGGGGTTTACTGAAGCTTTCTTT.

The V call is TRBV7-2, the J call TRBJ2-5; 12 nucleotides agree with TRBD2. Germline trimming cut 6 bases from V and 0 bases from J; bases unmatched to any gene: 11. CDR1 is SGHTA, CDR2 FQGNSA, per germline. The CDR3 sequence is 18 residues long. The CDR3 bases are TGTGCCAGCAGTTTTGGACTAGCGGGATTGGGGTACCAAGAGACCCAGTACTTC. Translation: CASSFGLAGLGYQETQYF.

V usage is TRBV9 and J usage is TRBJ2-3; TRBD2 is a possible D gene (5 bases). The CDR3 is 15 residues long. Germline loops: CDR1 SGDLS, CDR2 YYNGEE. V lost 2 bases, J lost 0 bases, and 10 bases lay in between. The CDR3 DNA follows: TGTGCCAGCAGCGTCGGGGAGTCAAGCACAGATACGCAGTATTTT. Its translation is CASSVGESSTDTQYF.

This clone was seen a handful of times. Here the CDR3 DNA reads TGTGCCAGCACCGGGACAGGGGGGCTATACGAGCAGTACGTC. Translation gives CASTGTGGLYEQYV. This rearrangement joins TRBV5-8 to TRBJ2-7; 11 bases align to TRBD1. CDR1 and CDR2 from the germline V gene are SGHTS and YDEGEE. The trim removed 6 bases at V and 4 bases at J, leaving 6 bases unmatched. CDR3 length: 14 residues.

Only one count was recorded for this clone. CDR3 sequence reads: CASSQEGRGGSNYGYTF. DNA of the CDR3: TGCGCCAGCAGCCAAGAGGGCAGGGGAGGGTCTAACTATGGCTACACCTTC. The rearrangement uses TRBV4-1 and TRBJ1-2; the D gene is possibly TRBD1 (6 bases). This CDR3 is built from 17 residues. V was shortened by 0 bases and J by 0 bases, with 14 bases between the two germline ends. The germline V gene has CDR1 MGHRA and CDR2 YSYEKL.

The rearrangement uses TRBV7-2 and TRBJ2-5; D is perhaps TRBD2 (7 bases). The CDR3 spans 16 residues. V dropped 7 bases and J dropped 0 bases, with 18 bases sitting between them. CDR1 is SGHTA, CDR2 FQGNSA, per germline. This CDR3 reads CASTPRGRGYQETQYF. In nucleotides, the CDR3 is TGTGCCAGCACCCCCCGAGGGAGGGGGTACCAAGAGACCCAGTACTTC.

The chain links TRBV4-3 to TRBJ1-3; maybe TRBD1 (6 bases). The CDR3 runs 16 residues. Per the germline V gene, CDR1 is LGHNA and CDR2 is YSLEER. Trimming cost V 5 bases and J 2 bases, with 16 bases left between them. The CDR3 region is CASSDRQAFTGNTIYF. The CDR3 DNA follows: TGCGCCAGCAGCGACCGACAGGCGTTCACTGGAAACACCATATATTTT.

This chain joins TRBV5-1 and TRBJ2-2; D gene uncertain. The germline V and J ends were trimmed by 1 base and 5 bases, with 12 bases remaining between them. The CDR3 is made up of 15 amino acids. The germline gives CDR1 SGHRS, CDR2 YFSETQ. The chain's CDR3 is CASSLYSGPTGELFF. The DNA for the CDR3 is TGCGCCAGCAGCTTGTATTCGGGTCCGACCGGGGAGCTGTTTTTT. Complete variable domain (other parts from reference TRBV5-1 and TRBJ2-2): KAGVTQTPRYLIKTRGQQVTLSCSPISGHRSVSWYQQTPGQGLQFLFEYFSETQRNKGNFPGRFSGRQFSNSRSEMNVSTLELGDSALYLCASSLYSGPTGELFFGEGSRLTVL.

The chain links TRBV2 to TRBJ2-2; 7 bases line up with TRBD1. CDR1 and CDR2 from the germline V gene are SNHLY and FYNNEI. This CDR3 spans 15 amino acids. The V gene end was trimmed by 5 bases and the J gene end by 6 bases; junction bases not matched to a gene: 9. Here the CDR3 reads CASSHGDRLSGELFF. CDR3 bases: TGTGCCAGCAGTCACGGGGACAGATTGTCCGGGGAGCTGTTTTTT.

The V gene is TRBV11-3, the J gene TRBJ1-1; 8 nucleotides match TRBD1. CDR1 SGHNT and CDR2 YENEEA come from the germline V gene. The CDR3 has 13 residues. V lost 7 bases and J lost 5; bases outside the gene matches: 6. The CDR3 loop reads CASITNRGTEAFF. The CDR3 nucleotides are TGTGCCAGCATCACGAACAGGGGGACTGAAGCTTTCTTT.

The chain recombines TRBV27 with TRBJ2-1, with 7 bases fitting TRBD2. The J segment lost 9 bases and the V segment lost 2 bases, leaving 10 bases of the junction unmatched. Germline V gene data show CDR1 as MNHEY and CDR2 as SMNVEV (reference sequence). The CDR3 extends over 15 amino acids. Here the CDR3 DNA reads TGTGCCAGCAGTTTACTGCGGGAGATTGTTACTGAGCAGTTCTTC. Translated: CASSLLREIVTEQFF.

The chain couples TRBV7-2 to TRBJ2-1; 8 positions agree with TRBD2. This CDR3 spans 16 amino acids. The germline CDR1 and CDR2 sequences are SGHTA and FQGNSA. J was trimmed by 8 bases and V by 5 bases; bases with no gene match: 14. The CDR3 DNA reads TGTGCCAGCAGCGCAAGCGGGAGAAACCTTCAGTATGAGCAGTTCTTC. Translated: CASSASGRNLQYEQFF.

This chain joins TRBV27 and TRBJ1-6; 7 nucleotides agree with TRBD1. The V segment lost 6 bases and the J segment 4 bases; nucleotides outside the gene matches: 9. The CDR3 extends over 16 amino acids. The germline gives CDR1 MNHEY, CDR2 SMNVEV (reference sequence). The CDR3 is CASSSRGTEYNSPLHF. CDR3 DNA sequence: TGTGCCAGCAGCTCTAGAGGGACAGAGTATAATTCACCCCTCCACTTT.

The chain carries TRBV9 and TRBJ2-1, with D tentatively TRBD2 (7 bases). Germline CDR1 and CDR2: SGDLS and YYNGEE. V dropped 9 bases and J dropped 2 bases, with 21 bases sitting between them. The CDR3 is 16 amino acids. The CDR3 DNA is TGTGCCACCTCATCGGGGGGCAAAACGGCCTACAATGAGCAGTTCTTC. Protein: CATSSGGKTAYNEQFF.

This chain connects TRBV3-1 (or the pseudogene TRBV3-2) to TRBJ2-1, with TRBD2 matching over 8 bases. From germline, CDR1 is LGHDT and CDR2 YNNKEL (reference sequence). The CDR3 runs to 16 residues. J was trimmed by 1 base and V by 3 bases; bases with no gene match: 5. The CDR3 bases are TGTGCCAGCAGCCAGGTACTAGCGGATTCCTACAATGAGCAGTTCTTC. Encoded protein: CASSQVLADSYNEQFF.

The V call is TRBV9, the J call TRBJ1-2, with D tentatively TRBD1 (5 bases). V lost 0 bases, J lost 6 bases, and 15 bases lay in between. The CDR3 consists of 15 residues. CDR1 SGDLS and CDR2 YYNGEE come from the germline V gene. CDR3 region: CASSVATGEGNGYTF. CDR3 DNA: TGTGCCAGCAGCGTAGCTACGGGGGAGGGCAATGGCTACACCTTC.

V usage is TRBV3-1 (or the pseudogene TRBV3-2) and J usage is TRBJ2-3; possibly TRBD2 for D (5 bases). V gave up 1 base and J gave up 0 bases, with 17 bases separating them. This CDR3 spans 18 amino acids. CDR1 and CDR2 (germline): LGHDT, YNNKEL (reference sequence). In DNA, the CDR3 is TGTGCCAGCAGCCAAGGACCCCTGCGGGTCGCTAGCACAGATACGCAGTATTTT. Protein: CASSQGPLRVASTDTQYF.

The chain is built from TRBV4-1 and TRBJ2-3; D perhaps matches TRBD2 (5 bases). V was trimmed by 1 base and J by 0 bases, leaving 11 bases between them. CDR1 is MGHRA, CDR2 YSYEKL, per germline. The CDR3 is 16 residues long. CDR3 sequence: CASSQVSVLSTDTQYF. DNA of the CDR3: TGCGCCAGCAGCCAAGTTAGCGTGTTGAGCACAGATACGCAGTATTTT.